This entry features one T cell receptor (beta chain) sequence. Its specificity is unknown. This entry comes from a study of cytomegalovirus exposure and HLA in healthy donors. Researchers ran the PCR with 60 Vbeta and 13 Jbeta primers. Libraries were prepared by immunoSEQ multiplex PCR; TCRdb keeps only in-frame clonotypes and omits some of them. This sample yields 130,000 to 150,000 clones, of which about 80% are seen a single time; 4.5% to 6.5% belongs to the top ten. Study-level findings and limits: Researchers counted roughly 150 TCR beta chains as cytomegalovirus-associated.

Source material: PBMCs. This TCR came from a male donor in good health and CMV-seronegative.

CDR3 region: CASSFGSGTQYF. The CDR3 DNA follows: TGTGCCAGCAGTTTCGGATCGGGGACCCAGTACTTC. J is TRBJ2-5 and V is TRBV28; D ambiguous. Germline lookup yields CDR1 MDHEN and CDR2 SYDVKM. The ends were cut back, 3 bases at V and 7 bases at J, with 9 bases in the middle. The CDR3 contains 12 residues.